This record concerns one T cell receptor beta chain sequence. The study amplified TCR beta CDR3 regions using RNA transcripts. HTBI primers were used in a first-round RT-PCR, which preceded a second-round multiplex PCR. MiXCR, run by TCRdb on the multiplex PCR reads, gives a single entry per CDR3 protein. The repertoire has approximately 700,000 distinct CDR3 sequences, roughly 40% of them found once; the top ten carry roughly 46%. The data were taken from a study of Graves' ophthalmopathy and Graves' hyperthyroidism. The V end lost 2 bases, the J end lost 2 bases, and 5 bases lay between the germline ends. CDR3 size: 13 residues. Germline CDR1 MNHEY, CDR2 SVGAGI.

This TCR derives from an adult man with Graves' ophthalmopathy. This chain joins TRBV6-5 and TRBJ2-3; the D is unclear. Specimen: peripheral blood. The CDR3 coding sequence is TGTGCCAGCAGTTACGCACACACAGATACGCAGTATTTT. Protein sequence: CASSYAHTDTQYF.